This entry is about one T cell receptor beta chain. This CDR3 comprises 12 residues. The germline V gene encodes CDR1 SGDLS and CDR2 YYNGEE. V was pared by 3 bases and J by 6 bases, with 9 bases between. These data come from a study of shared clonotypes between healthy human individuals. Study-wide background: A couple of female and three male donors aged 18 to 49 were enrolled.

The assay was immunoSEQ multiplex PCR, and TCRdb's table has in-frame clones only and misses some. The repertoire holds 550,000 to 800,000 clones, about nine tenths seen once, with 34% in the top ten. This TCR was recovered from a man younger than 35 in good health. Some clones in this sample may be carry-over from other donors' samples. What was sequenced was memory CD8+ T cells from PBMCs. The subset is: CD45RO+ cells pooled with CCR7-negative TemRA cells. The chain carries TRBV9 and TRBJ1-2; D ambiguous. CDR3 in amino acids: CASSGSLNGYTF. CDR3 nucleotide sequence: TGTGCCAGCAGCGGCAGCCTTAATGGCTACACCTTC.